Following are 27 T cell receptor beta chains from one sample sequenced in a study of CD8 T cells in ankylosing spondylitis. TCRdb itself ran the 5' RACE reads through MiXCR, one entry per CDR3 protein. Of a few hundred thousand distinct CDR3 sequences in the sample, around 20% were seen once. Notes on the study in general: Roughly 8 highly homologous variants made up a TCR beta motif that seemed to typify ankylosing spondylitis blood.

The antigens for these receptors are not known. Input material: blood, either unsorted or a sorted T cell fraction (not recorded which). These TCRs come from a male donor with ankylosing spondylitis.

This clonotype appeared a few times. The rearrangement joins TRBV29-1 to TRBJ1-3; D unclear. The CDR3 covers 12 residues. Trimming took 7 bases from V and 0 from J, leaving 7 bases between them. Germline lookup yields CDR1 SQVTM and CDR2 ANQGSEA. The CDR3 is CSGLLSGNTIYF. For the CDR3, the DNA is TGCAGCGGGCTTCTCTCTGGAAACACCATATATTTT.

Here the CDR3 DNA reads TGTGCCAGCCGGCCAAGCCAGCTGAATGAAAAACTGTTTTTT. Protein sequence: CASRPSQLNEKLFF. The chain joins TRBV28 to TRBJ1-4; no firm D call. Germline V gives CDR1 MDHEN, CDR2 SYDVKM. The CDR3 consists of 14 residues. Between the trimmed V and J ends, which lost 8 bases and 5 bases, there was a span of 15 bases.

J is TRBJ1-4 and V is TRBV12-3 or TRBV12-4; 8 bases map to TRBD1. The junction had 14 bases not matched to a gene; V was cut back by 6 bases and J by 8 bases. This CDR3 comprises 16 residues. The CDR3 loop is CASSRVGPGGSEKLFF. The CDR3 region has the DNA TGTGCCAGCAGCCGCGTTGGCCCAGGGGGCAGCGAAAAACTGTTTTTT.

This chain links TRBV7-2 with TRBJ1-5; 8 nucleotides align to TRBD1. Germline CDR1 is SGHTA and CDR2 is FQGNSA. After removal of 5 bases from V and 6 bases from J, the junction contained 9 bases not matched to a gene. The CDR3 covers 15 residues. Here the CDR3 reads CASSQRSRGLQPQHF. DNA of the CDR3: TGTGCCAGCAGCCAACGCTCCAGGGGGCTTCAGCCCCAGCATTTT. Drawing the rest from reference TRBV7-2 and TRBJ1-5, the complete variable domain is GAGVSQSPSNKVTEKGKDVELRCDPISGHTALYWYRQSLGQGLEFLIYFQGNSAPDKSGLPSDRFSAERTGGSVSTLTIQRTQQEDSAVYLCASSQRSRGLQPQHFGDGTRLSIL.

This clonotype was counted only a few times. The chain has TRBV27 and TRBJ2-1, with TRBD1 identical over 9 bases. The ends lost 7 bases at V and 6 bases at J; junction bases unmatched: 7. Germline CDR1 MNHEY, CDR2 SMNVEV (reference sequence). The CDR3 has 14 residues. The CDR3 DNA follows: TGTGCCAGCATGAGGACAGGGGCTTCCAATGAGCAGTTCTTC. Its protein is CASMRTGASNEQFF.

The rearrangement joins TRBV7-2 to TRBJ2-7; TRBD2 might be the D (5 bases). V lost 4 bases and J 3 bases, leaving 13 bases between the germline ends. This CDR3 region has 14 residues. Germline-derived CDR1 and CDR2 are SGHTA and FQGNSA. The CDR3 DNA follows: TGTGCCAGCAGCTCCGGGATATCAAACTACGAGCAGTACTTC. Translated: CASSSGISNYEQYF.

This chain joins TRBV29-1 and TRBJ1-2, with D possibly being TRBD1 (6 bases). The germline V gene encodes CDR1 SQVTM and CDR2 ANQGSEA. The V and J ends lost 7 bases and 2 bases respectively, with 11 bases between them. This CDR3 has 12 residues. The CDR3 DNA reads TGCAGCGCCGGACAGACAAACTATGGCTACACCTTC. Its translation: CSAGQTNYGYTF. The full variable domain, with the rest looked up from reference TRBV29-1 and TRBJ1-2, is SAVISQKPSRDICQRGTSLTIQCQVDSQVTMMFWYRQQPGQSLTLIATANQGSEATYESGFVIDKFPISRPNLTFSTLTVSNMSPEDSSIYLCSAGQTNYGYTFGSGTRLTVV.

The rearrangement uses TRBV5-1 and TRBJ2-3; 10 nucleotides align to TRBD1. This CDR3 comprises 20 residues. The germline V gene has CDR1 SGHRS and CDR2 YFSETQ. V lost 4 bases to trimming and J lost 2 bases; unmatched junction nucleotides: 19. The CDR3 nucleotides read TGCGCCAGCAGCGGTACGGGACAGGGGACTGTTAATTCCTTCACAGATACGCAGTATTTT. This encodes CASSGTGQGTVNSFTDTQYF.

The V call is TRBV4-3, the J call TRBJ2-3; D is ambiguous. This CDR3 spans 13 amino acids. Germline lookup yields CDR1 LGHNA and CDR2 YSLEER. V lost 4 bases to trimming and J lost 5 bases, with 10 bases between them. The CDR3 is CASSPQWGDTQYF. The CDR3 bases are TGCGCCAGCAGCCCTCAGTGGGGAGATACGCAGTATTTT.

The chain uses TRBV15 and TRBJ2-7, with 8 bases aligning to TRBD2. The CDR3 runs to 15 residues. V trimming: 1 base; J trimming: 1 base; junction bases outside the gene matches: 3. The V gene's germline CDR1 is LNHNV and CDR2 YYDKDF (reference sequence). The CDR3 DNA reads TGTGCCACCAGCAGAGGAGGGACTAGTTCCTACGAGCAGTACTTC. It is translated as CATSRGGTSSYEQYF.

This clonotype was picked up many times. V gene TRBV15 combines with J gene TRBJ2-7, with 10 bases identical to TRBD2. V dropped 0 bases and J dropped 5; count of bases not matched to a gene: 7. Per germline, CDR1 LNHNV and CDR2 YYDKDF (reference sequence). This CDR3 is built from 16 residues. The CDR3 coding sequence is TGTGCCACCAGCAGAGATCTCCTAGCGGGAGACGACGAGCAGTACTTC. This sequence encodes CATSRDLLAGDDEQYF.

This clonotype was observed many times. The J gene is TRBJ1-5, the V gene TRBV20-1; D unclear. CDR1 DFQATT and CDR2 SNEGSKA come from the germline V gene (reference sequence). The CDR3 runs 14 residues. V was pared by 3 bases and J by 6 bases, with 15 bases between. CDR3 protein: CSASVPLGGQPQHF. The CDR3 DNA is TGCAGTGCTAGTGTCCCGCTGGGAGGTCAGCCCCAGCATTTT.

The chain couples TRBV7-2 to TRBJ2-6; D is ambiguous. The germline V gene has CDR1 SGHTA and CDR2 FQGNSA. The V and J ends lost 5 bases and 1 base respectively, with 6 bases between them. The CDR3 contains 14 residues. CDR3 DNA sequence: TGTGCCAGCAGCCGGACGTCTGGGGCCAACGTCCTGACTTTC. Amino acid sequence: CASSRTSGANVLTF.

CDR3 nucleotide sequence: TGCGCCAGCAGCCGCGGGACTAGCGGGAGCCGTGAGCAGTTCTTC. Its protein is CASSRGTSGSREQFF. The rearrangement joins TRBV5-1 to TRBJ2-1, with 14 bases aligning to TRBD2. The CDR3 spans 15 residues. The V and J ends lost 4 bases and 9 bases, in that order; junction bases with no gene match: 6. Germline loops: CDR1 SGHRS, CDR2 YFSETQ.

CDR3 sequence reads: CSVRLQGGGEQFF. The CDR3 DNA reads as TGCAGCGTTAGACTTCAAGGCGGGGGGGAGCAGTTCTTC. The rearrangement joins TRBV29-1 to TRBJ2-1; the match to TRBD2 covers 8 bases. Germline V gives CDR1 SQVTM, CDR2 ANQGSEA. This CDR3 spans 13 amino acids. V shed 5 bases, J shed 10 bases, and the junction held 10 bases outside the gene matches.

This clonotype was seen more than once but under ten times. The genes are TRBV28 and TRBJ2-2; D is possibly TRBD2 (6 bases). The germline gives CDR1 MDHEN, CDR2 SYDVKM. The V and J ends lost 10 bases and 0 bases respectively, with 9 bases between them. The CDR3 is 13 amino acids. CDR3 nucleotides: TGTGCCACGACTAGGGCGAACACCGGGGAGCTGTTTTTT. Protein sequence: CATTRANTGELFF.

CDR3 bases: TGCGCCAGCAGCTTGGATGGACAGGGGCACTACACCTTC. This codes for CASSLDGQGHYTF. J is TRBJ1-2 and V is TRBV5-1; 9 nucleotides agree with TRBD1. The CDR3 is made up of 13 amino acids. Germline CDR1 reads SGHRS; CDR2 reads YFSETQ. V trimming: 0 bases; J trimming: 10 bases; junction bases outside the gene matches: 4.

Only a few counts were recorded for this clonotype. The gene calls are TRBV11-3 and TRBJ2-1; D is ambiguous. CDR1 and CDR2 from the germline V gene are SGHNT and YENEEA. V dropped 1 base and J dropped 8 bases, with 12 bases sitting between them. CDR3 length: 14 residues. DNA of the CDR3: TGTGCCAGCAGCTTAGGCCAATTAGGTTATGAGCAGTTCTTC. This translates into CASSLGQLGYEQFF.

Many counts were recorded for this clonotype. This chain connects TRBV5-1 to TRBJ2-1, with D tentatively TRBD2 (5 bases). This CDR3 spans 13 amino acids. Germline CDR1 and CDR2: SGHRS and YFSETQ. Trimming cost V 2 bases and J 5 bases, with 8 bases left between them. The CDR3 DNA follows: TGCGCCAGCAGCTTCGGGAACCACAATGAGCAGTTCTTC. This encodes CASSFGNHNEQFF. Supplemented by reference TRBV5-1 and TRBJ2-1, the full variable domain reads KAGVTQTPRYLIKTRGQQVTLSCSPISGHRSVSWYQQTPGQGLQFLFEYFSETQRNKGNFPGRFSGRQFSNSRSEMNVSTLELGDSALYLCASSFGNHNEQFFGPGTRLTVL.

The chain has TRBV5-1 and TRBJ2-1, with 11 bases lining up with TRBD2. The CDR3 contains 16 residues. Per the germline V gene, CDR1 is SGHRS and CDR2 is YFSETQ. The V and J ends lost 4 bases and 3 bases, in that order; junction bases with no gene match: 6. CDR3 in DNA: TGCGCCAGCAGCCCCCTCGGGACTAGCGGCTACAATGAGCAGTTCTTC. Protein sequence: CASSPLGTSGYNEQFF.

The chain is built from TRBV20-1 and TRBJ1-4, with TRBD1 as a possible D gene (6 bases). V dropped 3 bases and J dropped 8 bases, with 13 bases sitting between them. The germline V gene encodes CDR1 DFQATT and CDR2 SNEGSKA (reference sequence). This CDR3 comprises 13 residues. The CDR3 DNA follows: TGCAGTGCTAGCGGGGCAGGGGACGAAAAACTGTTTTTT. Translated: CSASGAGDEKLFF.

There are many counts of this clonotype. The genes are TRBV6-5 and TRBJ2-3; D is unclear. V gave up 4 bases and J gave up 0 bases, with 5 bases separating them. Germline CDR1 is MNHEY and CDR2 is SVGAGI. This CDR3 region has 13 residues. Here the CDR3 DNA reads TGTGCCAGCAGTTTCGGGAGCACAGATACGCAGTATTTT. The encoded protein is CASSFGSTDTQYF.

This clonotype has just a few counts. V is TRBV20-1 and J is TRBJ2-1; TRBD2 matches 8 bases. The germline V gene encodes CDR1 DFQATT and CDR2 SNEGSKA (reference sequence). With V trimmed by 5 bases and J by 9 bases, 12 bases remained unmatched. The CDR3 runs 14 residues. CDR3 sequence (DNA): TGCAGTGCTCCGCCGGGGGGGGCGAACATTGAGCAGTTCTTC. Translation: CSAPPGGANIEQFF.

This chain connects TRBV7-9 to TRBJ2-1, with D maybe TRBD2 (5 bases). CDR1 is SEHNR, CDR2 FQNEAQ, per germline (reference sequence). The CDR3 runs 13 residues. The germline V and J ends were trimmed by 1 base and 8 bases, with 9 bases remaining between them. As DNA, the CDR3 is TGTGCCAGCAGCTTAGGCGGGTGGCATGAGCAGTTCTTC. Amino acid sequence: CASSLGGWHEQFF.

This chain connects TRBV12-5 to TRBJ2-7; TRBD1 is a possible D gene (5 bases). CDR1 and CDR2 from the germline V gene are LGHNT and FRNRAP. V lost 5 bases and J 2 bases, leaving 13 bases between the germline ends. The CDR3 runs 14 residues. For the CDR3, the DNA is TGTGCTAGTGGTCAGGACATGCCTCCCTACGAGCAGTACTTC. Encoded protein: CASGQDMPPYEQYF.

V gene TRBV11-3 combines with J gene TRBJ2-1; 14 bases agree with TRBD2. Germline lookup yields CDR1 SGHNT and CDR2 YENEEA. V was clipped by 5 bases and J by 9 bases; unmatched bases: 6. This CDR3 is built from 15 residues. In DNA form, the CDR3 reads TGTGCCAGCAGCCCGGGACTAGCGGGAGAAAGTGAGCAGTTCTTC. Amino acids: CASSPGLAGESEQFF.

The rearrangement uses TRBV19 and TRBJ2-7; D is perhaps TRBD1 (5 bases). Trimming stripped 0 bases from V and 1 base from J, with 10 bases between. Germline loops: CDR1 LNHDA, CDR2 SQIVND (reference sequence). The length of the CDR3 is 15 residues. In nucleotides, the CDR3 is TGTGCCAGTAGTATAGAGGCAGGGTTGTCCTACGAGCAGTACTTC. This sequence encodes CASSIEAGLSYEQYF.